This T cell receptor (beta chain) derives from a study of blood T cell repertoires in COVID-19 (dated by TCRdb to 2020 to 2021). Regarding the research as a whole: Samples from collaborators originated in the United States, Italy and Spain and spanned both the acute and convalescent phases of COVID-19. The prospective study material was composed of cDNA or gDNA derived from T cells, B-cell-depleted T cells, or PBMCs. Deeply sampled blood TCRbeta repertoires from subjects exposed to, actively infected with, or recovered from COVID-19 were included in the dataset. The repertoires were released in a freely available public database intended as a resource for research on the immune response to SARS-CoV-2. The samples were drawn from the first 160 participants of the ongoing ImmuneRACE study and from under 1,500 subjects provided by 6 global collaborators. The sample metadata nearly always contained a de-identified subject ID, COVID-19 status, age in years and sex. HLA class I and class II types, where available, came from metadata supplied by the sample provider rather than from assay-based typing.

As for this clone: Its antigen remains undetermined. No per-base quality is available; no much larger clone lies one base away.

In the germline V gene (reference sequence), CDR1 corresponds to MNHEY and CDR2 to SMNVEV. The germline V end is reduced by 4 bases and the J end by 2 bases; junction bases left unmatched: 12. The CDR3 covers 18 residues, taking in both the cysteine and the phenylalanine. The kept DNA is CDR3 alone, 54 bases in frame from the first base. Overall study outcomes, separate from this receptor: The amount of clinical and demographic metadata varied by source and participant and was provided uncurated.

The collaborating institutions used their own protocols to collect whole blood in K2EDTA tubes. Collaborator samples were shipped for TCRbeta analysis as frozen whole blood, isolated PBMCs, or DNA extracted from either sample type. The immunoSEQ Assay, a bias-controlled multiplex PCR, was used to amplify TCRbeta CDR3 regions from genomic DNA. The authors' analysis ran thus. Nucleated cell counts per sample were estimated from amplification of reference gene primers within the assay. Sequence reads were collapsed and filtered to measure the absolute abundance of every unique TCRbeta CDR3 rearrangement. For each sample, productive Simpson clonality was calculated by taking the square root of Simpson's diversity index across productive rearrangements. The immuneACCESS repertoire file appears here via TCRdb, limited to in-frame rearrangements. These files lack a portion of the clones; in checked studies, under half of the deficit traces to unresolved V genes, and the cause of the others is not known. That table is the source of V, J and clone size, and D and trimming were worked out from the DNA. This sample is represented by about 37,000 clones; roughly 86% of them were singletons. About 64% of the sample is held by the ten biggest clonotypes.

The source material was peripheral blood. The V and J segments used are TRBV27 and TRBJ2-5; 11 junctional bases match TRBD1. This sequence originates from a man in his sixties or seventies with acute or convalescent COVID-19. The CDR3 reads as follows: CASSSQDRGQEWQETQYF. In nucleotides, the sequence is TGTGCCAGCAGTTCGCAGGACAGGGGGCAGGAGTGGCAAGAGACCCAGTACTTC.